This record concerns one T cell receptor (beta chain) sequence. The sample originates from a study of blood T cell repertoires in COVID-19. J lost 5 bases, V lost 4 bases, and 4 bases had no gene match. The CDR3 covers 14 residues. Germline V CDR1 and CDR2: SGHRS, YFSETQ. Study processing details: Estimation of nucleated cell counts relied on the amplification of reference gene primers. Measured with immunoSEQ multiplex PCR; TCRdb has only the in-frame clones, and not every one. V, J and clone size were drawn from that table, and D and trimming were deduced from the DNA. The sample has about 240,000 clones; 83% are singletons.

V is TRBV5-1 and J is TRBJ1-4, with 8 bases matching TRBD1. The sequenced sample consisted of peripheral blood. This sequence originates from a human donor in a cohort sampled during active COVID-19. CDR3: CASSRTGTNEKLFF. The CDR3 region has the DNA TGCGCCAGCAGCCGGACAGGGACGAATGAAAAACTGTTTTTT.